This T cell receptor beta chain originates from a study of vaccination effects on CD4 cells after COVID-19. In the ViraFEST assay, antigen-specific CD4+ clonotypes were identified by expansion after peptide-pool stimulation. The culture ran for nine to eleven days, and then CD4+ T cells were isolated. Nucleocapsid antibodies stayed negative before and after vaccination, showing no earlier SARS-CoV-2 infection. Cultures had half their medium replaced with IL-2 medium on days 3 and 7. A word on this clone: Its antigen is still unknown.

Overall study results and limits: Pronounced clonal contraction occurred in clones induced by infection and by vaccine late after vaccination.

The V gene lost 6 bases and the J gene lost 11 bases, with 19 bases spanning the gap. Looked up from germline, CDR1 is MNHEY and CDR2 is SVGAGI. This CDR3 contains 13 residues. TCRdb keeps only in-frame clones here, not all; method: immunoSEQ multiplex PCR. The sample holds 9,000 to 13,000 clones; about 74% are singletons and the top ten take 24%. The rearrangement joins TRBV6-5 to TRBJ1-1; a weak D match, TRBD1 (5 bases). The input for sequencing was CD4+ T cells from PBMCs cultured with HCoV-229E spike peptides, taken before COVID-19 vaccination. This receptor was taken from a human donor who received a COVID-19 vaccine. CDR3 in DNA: TGTGCCAGCAGCACCGGGACGGCGGCAGGCGCTTTCTTT. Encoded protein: CASSTGTAAGAFF.